The 26 T cell receptor beta chains given below trace back to one sample, sequenced in a study of blood T cells in healthy people across ages. A second PCR of roughly 7 to 11 cycles used a sample-barcoded 5' primer and a J-beta primer mix. MiXCR, run by TCRdb on the 5' RACE reads, gives a single entry per CDR3 protein. The sample lists roughly 800,000 distinct CDR3 sequences; approximately 35% were seen once. Sequenced: blood. The receptors shown here come from a man aged 18-30 years in good health.

V gene TRBV4-2 combines with J gene TRBJ2-7, with D possibly called TRBD1 or TRBD2 (5 bases each). The V end was cut by 4 bases, the J end by 0 bases, with 10 bases between. Germline-derived CDR1 and CDR2 are LGHNA and YNFKEQ. CDR3 size: 14 residues. The CDR3 DNA sequence: TGTGCCAGCAGCCGGGACGTATACTCCTACGAGCAGTACTTC. Amino acid sequence: CASSRDVYSYEQYF.

The rearrangement links TRBV28 to TRBJ1-1; the match to TRBD1 covers 10 bases. The CDR3 sequence is 14 residues long. Unmatched junction bases numbered 7, after V lost 8 bases and J lost 4 bases. The germline CDR1 and CDR2 sequences are MDHEN and SYDVKM. DNA for the CDR3: TGTGCCAGCGACAGGGGGCCCGGGAGCACTGAAGCTTTCTTT. Translated: CASDRGPGSTEAFF. Variable domain in full (rest from reference TRBV28 and TRBJ1-1): DVKVTQSSRYLVKRTGEKVFLECVQDMDHENMFWYRQDPGLGLRLIYFSYDVKMKEKGDIPEGYSVSREKKERFSLILESASTNQTSMYLCASDRGPGSTEAFFGQGTRLTVV.

The sample holds many counts of this clonotype. The chain has TRBV27 and TRBJ2-5; D is possibly TRBD1 (7 bases). Trimming cost V 5 bases and J 0 bases, with 10 bases left between them. Looked up from germline, CDR1 is MNHEY and CDR2 is SMNVEV (reference sequence). CDR3 size: 14 residues. In nucleotides, the CDR3 is TGTGCCAGCAGTCAGGGGGGATACCAAGAGACCCAGTACTTC. It codes for CASSQGGYQETQYF.

This clonotype was counted many times. CDR3 sequence reads: CAINPSLRDNEQFF. CDR3 DNA: TGTGCCATCAATCCCTCCCTGAGGGACAATGAGCAGTTCTTC. The rearrangement uses TRBV10-3 and TRBJ2-1, with D maybe TRBD2 (5 bases). Germline assignment: CDR1 ENHRY and CDR2 SYGVKD. Trimming stripped 7 bases from V and 5 bases from J, with 15 bases between. The length of the CDR3 is 14 residues.

This clonotype came up once. This chain uses TRBV15 with TRBJ2-7, with D maybe TRBD2 (5 bases). The DNA end is a closer match to TRBJ2-5, so the J assignment may be wrong. This CDR3 has 14 amino acids. The V gene's germline CDR1 is LNHNV and CDR2 YYDKDF (reference sequence). The CDR3 bases are TGTGCCACGAGAACGCCGGGAAACCAAGAGACCCAGTACTTC. As protein: CATRTPGNQETQYF.

V usage is TRBV4-2 and J usage is TRBJ2-7; D might be TRBD1 (5 bases). The J call may be faulty, since TRBJ2-5 better matches the DNA end. The CDR3 consists of 16 residues. Germline-derived CDR1 and CDR2 are LGHNA and YNFKEQ. The CDR3 DNA is TGTGCCAGCAGCCAAGATGTCGGCAGGGCCGGGGAGACCCAGTACTTC. The encoded protein is CASSQDVGRAGETQYF.

This clonotype was counted only a few times. The chain recombines TRBV7-9 with TRBJ2-4; D not resolved. The CDR3 runs 16 residues. The germline V gene has CDR1 SEHNR and CDR2 FQNEAQ (reference sequence). Trimming took off 5 bases at V and 1 base at J, with 15 bases between the two ends. The CDR3 protein is CASSPLPRAAKNIQYF. The CDR3 DNA sequence: TGTGCCAGCAGCCCCCTTCCCCGGGCGGCCAAAAACATTCAGTACTTC.

Regarding this clonotype: With a much larger clone just one base away, this may be a read error. The rearrangement joins TRBV4-3 to TRBJ2-7; no clear D gene. The length of the CDR3 is 14 residues. V dropped 4 bases and J dropped 1 base, with 11 bases sitting between them. Per the germline V gene, CDR1 is LGHNA and CDR2 is YSLEER. The DNA for the CDR3 is TGCGCCAGCAGCCGGGTTATGACTTCCTACGAGCAGTACTTC. Translating it yields CASSRVMTSYEQYF.

This clonotype came up a few times. The V call is TRBV6-6, the J call TRBJ1-5; D is unresolved. The germline V gene encodes CDR1 MNHNY and CDR2 SVGAGI (reference sequence). The CDR3 extends over 16 amino acids. With 5 bases removed from V and 0 bases from J, the gap between germline ends came to 14 bases. DNA of the CDR3: TGTGCCAGCAGTGGTCTGGGCGGCTATAGCAATCAGCCCCAGCATTTT. This sequence encodes CASSGLGGYSNQPQHF.

The V gene is TRBV7-2, the J gene TRBJ1-2, with D perhaps matching TRBD1 (6 bases). Germline values: CDR1 SGHTA, CDR2 FQGNSA. The CDR3 loop spans 14 amino acids. Trimming shortened V by 5 bases and J by 4 bases, and 14 bases separated the two germline ends. The CDR3 reads CASSASGDIYGYTF. The CDR3 DNA sequence: TGTGCCAGCAGCGCCTCAGGGGATATCTATGGCTACACCTTC.

This clonotype occurred a few times. This chain uses TRBV12-3 or TRBV12-4 with TRBJ1-1; 12 bases align to TRBD1. The CDR3 runs to 16 residues. V shed 3 bases, J shed 1 base, and the junction held 3 bases outside the gene matches. The CDR3 is CASSFGTGGTNTEAFF. Written as DNA, the CDR3 is TGTGCCAGCAGTTTCGGGACAGGGGGCACGAACACTGAAGCTTTCTTT.

In its sample, this clonotype was seen a few times. CDR3 residues: CSVEVPVGKNTEAFF. The DNA for the CDR3 is TGCAGCGTTGAAGTCCCGGTAGGAAAGAACACTGAAGCTTTCTTT. The chain couples TRBV29-1 to TRBJ1-1; D is unresolved. Per germline, CDR1 SQVTM and CDR2 ANQGSEA. Trimming removed 1 base at V and 1 base at J, with 13 bases between. The CDR3 has 15 amino acids.

There are many counts of this clonotype. This sequence joins TRBV20-1 and TRBJ1-2, with 10 bases fitting TRBD1. With 3 bases clipped from V and 2 bases from J, the junction kept 3 bases outside the gene matches. CDR1 is DFQATT and CDR2 is SNEGSKA in the germline V gene (reference sequence). The CDR3 spans 14 residues. The CDR3 sequence is CSASPGQGNYGYTF. Written as DNA, the CDR3 is TGCAGTGCTAGTCCGGGACAGGGGAACTATGGCTACACCTTC.

A word on this clonotype: This may arise from a read error, as a much more abundant clone is one base away. This chain links TRBV7-2 with TRBJ1-6; the match to TRBD1 covers 7 bases. The CDR3 is made up of 14 amino acids. Germline CDR1 and CDR2: SGHTA and FQGNSA. After removal of 3 bases from V and 9 bases from J, the junction contained 5 bases not matched to a gene. CDR3 sequence: CASSLSGGSSPLHF. The CDR3 DNA reads as TGTGCCAGCAGCTTGTCAGGGGGTAGTTCACCCCTCCACTTT.

This chain links TRBV21-1 with TRBJ2-2. TRBV21-1 is classified as a pseudogene. The CDR3 has 14 amino acids. The CDR3 nucleotides are TGTGCCAGCAGCAAAGGAAGGTGCACCGGGGAGCTGTTTTTT. It codes for CASSKGRCTGELFF.

This clonotype was observed a handful of times. The CDR3 region is CASSLRSNNEQYF. Written as DNA, the CDR3 is TGTGCCAGCAGCTTACGCAGCAACAATGAGCAGTACTTC. The chain recombines TRBV7-9 with TRBJ2-5, with no clear D. The CDR3 runs to 13 residues. Germline lookup yields CDR1 SEHNR and CDR2 FQNEAQ (reference sequence). V was clipped by 2 bases and J by 11 bases, with 15 bases between them.

At least ten counts were recorded for this clonotype. This chain connects TRBV29-1 to TRBJ2-1; D remains unclear. This CDR3 has 10 amino acids. The germline V gene has CDR1 SQVTM and CDR2 ANQGSEA. Deletions cut 3 bases from V and 7 bases from J, with 4 bases between. The CDR3 sequence: CSVEGNEQFF. CDR3 in DNA: TGCAGCGTTGAGGGGAATGAGCAGTTCTTC.

This CDR3 is CASSYANRGAEAFF. The CDR3 coding sequence is TGTGCCAGCAGTTACGCAAACAGGGGGGCTGAAGCTTTCTTT. The V and J genes are TRBV6-2 or TRBV6-3 and TRBJ1-1, with TRBD1 identical over 8 bases. The CDR3 is 14 amino acids. V dropped 2 bases and J dropped 6; count of bases not matched to a gene: 5. Germline loops: CDR1 MNHEY, CDR2 SVGEGT.

There are a few counts of this clonotype. V is TRBV12-3 or TRBV12-4 and J is TRBJ2-6; D call uncertain. The ends were cut back, 2 bases at V and 0 bases at J, with 11 bases in the middle. The CDR3 totals 17 residues. CDR3 region: CASSLLKSRSGANVLTF. The DNA for the CDR3 is TGTGCCAGCAGTTTACTTAAATCCCGCTCTGGGGCCAACGTCCTGACTTTC.

V is TRBV7-6 and J is TRBJ2-1; weak D call: TRBD1 (6 bases). Germline lookup yields CDR1 SGHVS and CDR2 FNYEAQ. CDR3 length: 16 residues. Trimming took off 4 bases at V and 3 bases at J, with 16 bases between the two ends. For the CDR3, the DNA is TGTGCCAGCAGCTCGAGGTTTACAGGGTACTACAATGAGCAGTTCTTC. It yields the protein CASSSRFTGYYNEQFF.

Regarding this clonotype: A much more abundant neighbour one base away suggests this may be a read error. This chain links TRBV20-1 with TRBJ2-5; D unresolved. The end of the DNA is better explained by TRBJ2-1, so the J call may be wrong. The germline V gene has CDR1 DFQATT and CDR2 SNEGSKA (reference sequence). CDR3 length: 16 amino acids. CDR3 sequence (DNA): TGCAGTGCTAGAGATCTGCCAGGTACAGAGCAAGAGACCCAGTTCTTC. Amino acids: CSARDLPGTEQETQFF.

The rearrangement links TRBV3-1 to TRBJ2-1; 7 bases align to TRBD2. The germline V gene encodes CDR1 LGHDT and CDR2 YNNKEL (reference sequence). V lost 6 bases to trimming and J lost 9 bases; unmatched junction nucleotides: 14. This CDR3 contains 15 residues. The DNA for the CDR3 is TGTGCCAGCAGTGCAAGCCAGCGGGGAAGCGTTGAGCAGTTCTTC. Protein sequence: CASSASQRGSVEQFF.

The rearrangement uses TRBV28 and TRBJ1-5, with a weak D call TRBD1 (5 bases). This CDR3 has 16 residues. Trimming removed 5 bases from V and 2 bases from J, with 16 bases in between. Germline V gives CDR1 MDHEN, CDR2 SYDVKM. This CDR3 reads CASSPPLGGGNQPQHF. CDR3 bases: TGTGCCAGCAGTCCCCCCTTGGGGGGGGGCAATCAGCCCCAGCATTTT.

This clonotype showed up just once. One end of the junction fails to match germline, which may point to a read error. The chain carries TRBV12-3 or TRBV12-4 and TRBJ2-3; the match to TRBD1 covers 7 bases. This CDR3 is built from 15 residues. CDR3 residues: CASTQDRVRVDAQYF. The CDR3 DNA reads TGTGCCAGCACCCAAGACAGGGTGAGAGTAGATGCGCAGTATTTT.

A note on this clonotype: A read error may be the cause here, since a much bigger clone is one base away. No conserved phenylalanine or tryptophan ends this CDR3, so it is likely a read error. The chain employs TRBV5-1 and TRBJ2-5, with 10 bases lining up with TRBD2. The J call could be wrong; TRBJ2-7 is a better fit for the DNA end. CDR3 length equals 15 residues. CDR1 is SGHRS and CDR2 is YFSETQ in the germline V gene. This CDR3 is CASSTGLAETYEQYS. CDR3 nucleotide sequence: TGCGCCAGCAGCACCGGACTAGCGGAGACCTACGAGCAGTACTCC.

In this sample, this clonotype turned up many times. The gene calls are TRBV10-3 and TRBJ1-1; D is unresolved. The V gene lost 3 bases and the J gene lost 1 base, with 6 bases spanning the gap. CDR1 is ENHRY and CDR2 is SYGVKD in the germline V gene. The CDR3 loop spans 13 amino acids. The CDR3 sequence is CAISDRPNTEAFF. For the CDR3, the DNA is TGTGCCATCAGTGACAGGCCGAACACTGAAGCTTTCTTT.